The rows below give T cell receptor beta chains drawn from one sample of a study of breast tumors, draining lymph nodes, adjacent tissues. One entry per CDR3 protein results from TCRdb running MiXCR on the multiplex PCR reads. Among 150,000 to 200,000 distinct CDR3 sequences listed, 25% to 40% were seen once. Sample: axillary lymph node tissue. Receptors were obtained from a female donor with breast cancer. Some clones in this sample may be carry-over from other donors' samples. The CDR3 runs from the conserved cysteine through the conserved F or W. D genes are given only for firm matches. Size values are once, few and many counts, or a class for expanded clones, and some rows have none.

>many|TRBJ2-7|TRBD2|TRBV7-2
TGTGCCAGCAGCTTGGCTACCGGGTCGGCTAGCGGGAGACTCGAGCAGTACTTC
CASSLATGSASGRLEQYF
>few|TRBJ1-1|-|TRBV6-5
TGTGCCAGCAGACTCGGACAAGTACGGGAAGCTTTCTTT
CASRLGQVREAFF
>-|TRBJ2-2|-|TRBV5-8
TGTGCCAGCAGCTTGGGTGTAACGAACACCGGGGAGCTGTTTTTT
CASSLGVTNTGELFF
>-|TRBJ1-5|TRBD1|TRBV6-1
TGTGCCAGCAGTTTACCGGGACAGGGGGCGCGTAATCAGCCCCAGCATTTT
CASSLPGQGARNQPQHF
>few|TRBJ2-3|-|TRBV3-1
TGTGCCAGCAGCCACCCCCGGGGTCGCACAGATACGCAGTATTTT
CASSHPRGRTDTQYF
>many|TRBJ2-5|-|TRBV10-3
TGTGCCATCAGCGCAGGTCTGGTAGAGACCCAGTACTTC
CAISAGLVETQYF
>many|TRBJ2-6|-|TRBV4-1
TGCGCCAGCAGCCTTGTACAGGGTCGGTCTGGGGCCAACGTCCTGACTTTC
CASSLVQGRSGANVLTF
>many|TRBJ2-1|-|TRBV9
TGTGCCAGCAGCGCCTACTCCGGGACGGGAAATGAGCAGTTCTTC
CASSAYSGTGNEQFF
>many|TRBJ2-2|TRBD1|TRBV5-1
TGCGCCAGCAGCTTGCCCACAGGGGGTGGTAACACCGGGGAGCTGTTTTTT
CASSLPTGGGNTGELFF
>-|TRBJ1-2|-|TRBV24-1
TGTGCCACCAGTGAGGGGGGGCGAAATAACTATGGCTACACCTTC
CATSEGGRNNYGYTF
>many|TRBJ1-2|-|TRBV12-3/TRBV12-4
TGTGCCAGCAGTTTTAGGGACCGGGGCTACACCTTC
CASSFRDRGYTF
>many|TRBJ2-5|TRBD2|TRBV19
TGTGCCAGTAGTATACTAGCGGGGGGACGGGGACAAGAGACCCAGTCCTTC
CASSILAGGRGQETQSF
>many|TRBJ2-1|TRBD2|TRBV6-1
TGTGCCAGCAGCCCCGTAGCGGGAGGAGGCTACAATGAGCAGTTCTTC
CASSPVAGGGYNEQFF
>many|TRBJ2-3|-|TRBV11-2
TGTGCCAGCAGCTTAGCGTACGCAGATACGCAGTATTTT
CASSLAYADTQYF
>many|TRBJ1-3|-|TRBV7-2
TGTGCCAGCAGCTACGGGACCGTCTCTGGAAACACCATATATTTT
CASSYGTVSGNTIYF
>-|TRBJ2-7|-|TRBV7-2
TGTGCCAGCAGCTCAGCCGTATCCGGGACCTACTCCTACGAGCGGTACTTC
CASSSAVSGTYSYERYF
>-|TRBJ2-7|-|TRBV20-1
TGCAGTGCCAGCAGCCAGAGGGGCTACGAGCAGTACTTC
CSASSQRGYEQYF
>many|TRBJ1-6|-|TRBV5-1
TGCGCCAGCAGCTTAGAGGGCGACTATTCACCCCTCCACTTT
CASSLEGDYSPLHF
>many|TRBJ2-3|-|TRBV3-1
TGTGCCAGCAGCCAAGGGGTTCTATCCTCCACTAGCACAGATACGCAGTATTTT
CASSQGVLSSTSTDTQYF
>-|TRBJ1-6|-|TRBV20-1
TGCAGTGCTAGAGCCTTAAAGGGGATTGGAGAATCACCCCTCCACTTT
CSARALKGIGESPLHF
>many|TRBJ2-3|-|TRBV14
TGTGCCAGCAGCCAAGGAAGAAGGGATACGCAGTATTTT
CASSQGRRDTQYF
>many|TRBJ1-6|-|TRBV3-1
TGTGCCAGCAGCCAATCAACGGGGGCTTCACCCCTCCACTTT
CASSQSTGASPLHF
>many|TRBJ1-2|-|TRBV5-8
TGTGCCAGCAGCTTGGGGGCACCGGACCTCTATGGCTACACCTTC
CASSLGAPDLYGYTF
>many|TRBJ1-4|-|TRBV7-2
TGTGCCAGCAGCTTAGAGGGTTCGGGGCAGGGCGGTGAAAAACTGTTTTTT
CASSLEGSGQGGEKLFF
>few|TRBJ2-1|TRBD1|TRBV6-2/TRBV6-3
TGTGCCAGCAGTGGAGGACAGGGGTCCCTGGGGGAGCAGTTCTTC
CASSGGQGSLGEQFF
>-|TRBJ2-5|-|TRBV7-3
TGTGCCAGCAGCCCCCGCCAAGAGACCCAGTACTTC
CASSPRQETQYF
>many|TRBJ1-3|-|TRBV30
TGTGCCTGGAGTTGGCGAAACACCATATATTTT
CAWSWRNTIYF
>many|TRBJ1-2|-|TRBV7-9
TGTGCCAGCAGCCCCAGGGGAAGTCCGGCTACCTTC
CASSPRGSPATF
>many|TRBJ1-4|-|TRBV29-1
TGCAGCGTTGGGGGTCGGGGTAATGAAAAACTGTTTTTT
CSVGGRGNEKLFF
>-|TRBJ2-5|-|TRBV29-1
TGCAGCGTTGAAGATGAGGGGGGGACCCAGTACTTC
CSVEDEGGTQYF
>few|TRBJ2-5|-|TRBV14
TGTGCCAGCAGCCAAGACCGTCATGCAGGGAGGGAGACCCAGTACTTC
CASSQDRHAGRETQYF
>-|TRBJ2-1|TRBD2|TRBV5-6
TGTGCCAGCAGCTTCCTAGCGGGAGCGGCCTACAATGAGCAGTTCTTC
CASSFLAGAAYNEQFF
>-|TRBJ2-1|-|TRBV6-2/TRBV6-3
TGTGCCAGCAGCTCCCTAGACGGGAGAGAGAACAATGAGCAGTTCTTC
CASSSLDGRENNEQFF
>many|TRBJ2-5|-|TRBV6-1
TGTGCCAGCAGTGATGTGGGAGAGACCCAGTACTTC
CASSDVGETQYF
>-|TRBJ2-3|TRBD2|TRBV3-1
TGTGCCAGCAGCCAAGACGGACCGCTAGCGGGCCCGGTAGATACGCAGTATTTT
CASSQDGPLAGPVDTQYF
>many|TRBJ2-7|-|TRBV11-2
TGTGCCAGCAGCTTGAGGGTTTCCTACGAGCAGTACTTC
CASSLRVSYEQYF
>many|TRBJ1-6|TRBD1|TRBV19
TGTGCCAGTAGGGGACCGGGACAGGGCGATTCACCCCTCCACTTT
CASRGPGQGDSPLHF
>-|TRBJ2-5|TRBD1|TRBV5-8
TGTGCCAGCAGGATAGGACAGGCGGCCGGAGAGACCCAGTACTTC
CASRIGQAAGETQYF
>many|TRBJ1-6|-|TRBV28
TGTGCCAGCAGCCGGAATACAAATTCACGACCCCTCCACTTT
CASSRNTNSRPLHF
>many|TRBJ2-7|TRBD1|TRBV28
TGTGCCAGCAGTACGGGGACAGCTTCCTACGAGCAGTACTTC
CASSTGTASYEQYF
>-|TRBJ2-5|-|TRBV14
TGCGCCAGCAGCCAAGAGGGCAGCTTCCAAGAGACCCAGTGCTTC
CASSQEGSFQETQCF
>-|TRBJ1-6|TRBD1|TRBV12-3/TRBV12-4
TGTGCCAGCAGTTTAACAGGGGGCGGCGATTCACCCCTCCACTTT
CASSLTGGGDSPLHF
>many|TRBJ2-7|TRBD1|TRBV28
TGTGCCAGCAGTTTACCCGGACAGGGAAGGGAATACGAGCAGTACTTC
CASSLPGQGREYEQYF
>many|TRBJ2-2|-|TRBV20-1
TGCAGTGCTAGAGATCTGGCCATCGGAGGGGGCTTTTCCGGGGAGCTGTTTTTT
CSARDLAIGGGFSGELFF
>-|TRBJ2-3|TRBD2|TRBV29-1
TGCAGCGTATTAGCGGGGGGGTGGACAGATACGCAGTATTTT
CSVLAGGWTDTQYF
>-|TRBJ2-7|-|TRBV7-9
TGTGCCAGCAGCTTAGTGGCGGCGGGGCCCCCTTACGAGCAGTACTTC
CASSLVAAGPPYEQYF
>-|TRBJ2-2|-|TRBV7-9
TGTGCCAGCAGCTTAGGCGGGGCCCTTGGAGAGCGAACCGGGGAGCTGTTTTTT
CASSLGGALGERTGELFF
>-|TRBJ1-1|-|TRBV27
TGTGCCAGCAGTTTGACACAGAACACTGAAGCTTTCTTT
CASSLTQNTEAFF
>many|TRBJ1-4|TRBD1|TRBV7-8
TGTGCCAGCAGCTTAGGGGGGACAGGGGAGGGGGGGCTGTTTTTT
CASSLGGTGEGGLFF
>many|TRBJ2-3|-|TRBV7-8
TGTGCCAGCAGCTCACTCCGGACGGTTAGCACAGATACGCAGTATTTT
CASSSLRTVSTDTQYF
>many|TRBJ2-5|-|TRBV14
TGTGCCAGCAGCCAAGTCCGGACTGGGGCAAAAGAGACCCAGTACTTC
CASSQVRTGAKETQYF
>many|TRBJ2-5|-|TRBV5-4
TGTGCCAGCAGCTTTTTTAGGGAGACCCAGTACTTC
CASSFFRETQYF
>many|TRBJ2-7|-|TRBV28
TGTGCCAGCAGTGGACAAGGACTCCCCACCTACGAGCAGTACTTC
CASSGQGLPTYEQYF
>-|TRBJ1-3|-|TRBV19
TGCGCCAGTAGTATATTAAGGGACTTTGGAAACACCATATATTTT
CASSILRDFGNTIYF